The 17 T cell receptor beta chains presented below share a single source sample, sequenced in a study of shared clonotypes between healthy human individuals (dated by TCRdb to about 2020). The library was built by means of the immunoSEQ multiplex PCR assay. The immuneACCESS repertoire file appears here via TCRdb, limited to in-frame rearrangements. These files lack a portion of the clones; in checked studies, under half of the deficit traces to unresolved V genes, and the cause of the others is not known. The sample contains 1,500,000 or so clones, around 97% of them found a single time. The ten largest clones take up roughly 1.2% of the sample. Input material: naive CD4+ T cells sorted from blood. Reading the label with the study, this specimen's cell subset or site is: CD45RA+ positively selected. The receptors stem from a man younger than 40 in good health.

J is TRBJ2-7 and V is TRBV11-2; D is ambiguous. The CDR3 is made up of 15 amino acids. Germline V gene lookup returns CDR1 SGHAT and CDR2 FQNNGV. With 3 bases removed from V and 3 bases from J, the gap between germline ends came to 15 bases. The CDR3 DNA is TGTGCCAGCAGCTTCTATCCCGGGCCGATCTACGAGCAGTACTTC. Translated, it gives CASSFYPGPIYEQYF.

The chain combines TRBV5-4 with TRBJ2-3, with D maybe TRBD2 (5 bases). There are 12 residues in the CDR3. The V end lost 1 base, the J end lost 6 bases, and 6 bases lay between the germline ends. Germline V CDR1 and CDR2: SGHNT, YYREEE (reference sequence). CDR3 DNA sequence: TGTGCCAGCAGCTTGATAGCGGATACGCAGTATTTT. This translates into CASSLIADTQYF.

The CDR3 is CASGPGRANTGELFF. Written as DNA, the CDR3 is TGTGCCAGCGGCCCAGGCAGGGCGAACACCGGGGAGCTGTTTTTT. The chain links TRBV6-4 to TRBJ2-2; the D gene is possibly TRBD1 (5 bases). The CDR3 is made up of 15 amino acids. Germline values: CDR1 MRHNA, CDR2 SNTAGT. V was trimmed by 8 bases and J by 0 bases, leaving 13 bases between them.

The V gene is TRBV6-1, the J gene TRBJ2-7, with D perhaps matching TRBD1 (6 bases). V was clipped by 3 bases and J by 7 bases, with 19 bases between them. The CDR3 extends over 15 amino acids. CDR1 MNHNS and CDR2 SASEGT come from the germline V gene. CDR3 coding DNA: TGTGCCAGCAGTGAGACCCGGGACACCCTCGGTGAGCAGTACTTC. Amino acid sequence: CASSETRDTLGEQYF.

About this clone itself: As the CDR3 is not closed by the conserved phenylalanine or tryptophan, this likely results from a read error. Because the CDR3's place on the DNA is in doubt, the DNA is left out and the CDR3 is given as listed by TCRdb. This chain connects TRBV5-8 to TRBJ2-7; the table assigns TRBD1, which was not confirmed against the DNA. The length of the CDR3 is 13 amino acids, counting both ends. Germline V CDR1 and CDR2: SGHTS, YDEGEE. This CDR3 reads CASSLLGDRGREI.

The J gene is TRBJ1-2, the V gene TRBV27; 9 positions agree with TRBD1. Germline CDR1 MNHEY, CDR2 SMNVEV (reference sequence). The J segment lost 8 bases and the V segment lost 5 bases, leaving 6 bases of the junction unmatched. This CDR3 has 13 residues. The CDR3 bases are TGTGCCAGCAGTCACAGGGGGCCAGCGGGCTACACCTTC. Translation gives CASSHRGPAGYTF.

This clone appeared once. The chain has TRBV6-4 and TRBJ2-1, with 8 bases matching TRBD1. The V gene end was trimmed by 2 bases and the J gene end by 13 bases; junction bases not matched to a gene: 13. From germline, CDR1 is MRHNA and CDR2 SNTAGT. The length of the CDR3 is 15 residues. CDR3: CASSDPGTGQTHQFF. The CDR3 DNA reads as TGTGCCAGCAGTGACCCAGGGACAGGTCAAACGCACCAGTTCTTC.

The rearrangement uses TRBV2 and TRBJ1-1, with D possibly being TRBD1 (5 bases). The CDR3 loop spans 14 amino acids. V lost 6 bases, J lost 3 bases, and 14 bases lay in between. Germline CDR1 is SNHLY and CDR2 is FYNNEI. The CDR3 protein is CASRGTGLYTEAFF. CDR3 sequence (DNA): TGTGCCAGCAGGGGAACAGGTTTGTACACTGAAGCTTTCTTT.

This rearrangement joins TRBV5-4 to TRBJ1-3; TRBD1 agrees at 9 bases. J lost 1 base, V lost 4 bases, and 6 bases had no gene match. CDR3 length: 16 amino acids. Germline lookup yields CDR1 SGHNT and CDR2 YYREEE (reference sequence). In DNA form, the CDR3 reads TGTGCCAGCAGCCCGGGACAGGGAAGATCTGGAAACACCATATATTTT. Protein product: CASSPGQGRSGNTIYF.

This clone has only one observation. The genes are TRBV6-1 and TRBJ1-4; 9 positions match TRBD1. Germline assignment: CDR1 MNHNS and CDR2 SASEGT. J lost 10 bases, V lost 3 bases, and 6 bases had no gene match. This CDR3 has 14 amino acids. The chain's CDR3 is CASSEGTGLTKLFF. As DNA, the CDR3 is TGTGCCAGCAGTGAGGGGACAGGGTTGACAAAACTGTTTTTT.

The chain combines TRBV7-6 with TRBJ1-4; D gene ambiguous. CDR3 length: 17 amino acids. The germline CDR1 and CDR2 sequences are SGHVS and FNYEAQ. V lost 5 bases to trimming and J lost 5 bases, with 21 bases between them. CDR3 protein: CASSPRVGSASNEKLFF. CDR3 bases: TGTGCCAGCAGCCCCCGGGTAGGGTCCGCGTCGAATGAAAAACTGTTTTTT.

CDR3 residues: CASKFSGNTIYF. CDR3 nucleotide sequence: TGTGCCAGCAAATTCTCTGGAAACACCATATATTTT. This sequence joins TRBV2 and TRBJ1-3; no reliable D call. Germline CDR1 reads SNHLY; CDR2 reads FYNNEI. Trimming shortened V by 7 bases and J by 0 bases, and 4 bases separated the two germline ends. The CDR3 has 12 residues.

The gene calls are TRBV7-2 and TRBJ2-7; D tentatively fits TRBD1 or TRBD2 (5 bases each). The germline V gene encodes CDR1 SGHTA and CDR2 FQGNSA. The CDR3 sequence is 15 residues long. V was clipped by 4 bases and J by 2 bases, with 15 bases between them. CDR3 residues: CASSSGRNPTYEQYF. The CDR3 nucleotides are TGTGCCAGCAGCTCGGGACGGAACCCGACCTACGAGCAGTACTTC.

To note about this clone: Within the sample, other DNA sequences also encode this same CDR3. This chain links TRBV28 with TRBJ2-7; no clear D gene. CDR1 is MDHEN and CDR2 is SYDVKM in the germline V gene. Trimming cost V 6 bases and J 1 base, with 4 bases left between them. This CDR3 is built from 11 residues. CDR3 sequence (DNA): TGTGCCAGCAGCTCTTCCTACGAGCAGTACTTC. Its protein is CASSSSYEQYF.

The chain recombines TRBV27 with TRBJ2-7, with a possible D match to TRBD2 (6 bases). Trimming removed 3 bases at V and 3 bases at J, with 36 bases between. The CDR3 has 22 amino acids. Germline V gives CDR1 MNHEY, CDR2 SMNVEV (reference sequence). The DNA of the CDR3 is TGTGCCAGCAGTTTTCGTCCGGTACGCTTAGCGGAGATTCTCCCGAAGGGCTACGAGCAGTACTTC. Its protein product is CASSFRPVRLAEILPKGYEQYF.

The chain uses TRBV7-3 and TRBJ1-3; a weak D match, TRBD1 (5 bases). Trimming took 6 bases from V and 4 from J, leaving 13 bases between them. The CDR3 length is 14 residues. The germline CDR1 and CDR2 sequences are SGHTA and FQGTGA. CDR3 amino acids: CASSLDSSGNTIYF. CDR3 in DNA: TGTGCCAGCAGTCTAGACAGCTCGGGAAACACCATATATTTT.

This rearrangement joins TRBV7-9 to TRBJ2-7; the match to TRBD2 covers 10 bases. Looked up from germline, CDR1 is SEHNR and CDR2 is FQNEAQ (reference sequence). This CDR3 region has 17 residues. V lost 5 bases, J lost 2 bases, and 12 bases stayed unmatched. The CDR3: CASSPRRKAGGAYEQYF. The DNA for the CDR3 is TGTGCCAGCAGCCCTCGCCGCAAAGCGGGAGGGGCCTACGAGCAGTACTTC. Drawing the rest from reference TRBV7-9 and TRBJ2-7, the complete variable domain is DTGVSQNPRHKITKRGQNVTFRCDPISEHNRLYWYRQTLGQGPEFLTYFQNEAQLEKSRLLSDRFSAERPKGSFSTLEIQRTEQGDSAMYLCASSPRRKAGGAYEQYFGPGTRLTVT.